This T cell receptor (beta chain) was found in a study of blood T cell repertoires in COVID-19. Study summary: Material from acute and convalescent COVID-19 was sourced from the United States, Italy and Spain.

In the original processing: Reference gene primers were amplified, and this amplification served to estimate nucleated cell counts. Sequencing was performed with immunoSEQ multiplex PCR; in TCRdb, only in-frame clones are kept and a portion is missing. V and J calls and clone size are given by that table; D and trimming were obtained from the DNA. This table has 70,000 to 90,000 clones, under 85% appearing once. The germline V and J ends were trimmed by 5 bases and 3 bases, with 11 bases remaining between them. Per germline, CDR1 KGHSH and CDR2 LQKENI. The CDR3 is made up of 14 amino acids. This clone is a singleton in its sample.

This receptor was taken from a man between 65 and 85 years old with acute or convalescent COVID-19. The rearrangement uses TRBV18 and TRBJ1-5, with D tentatively TRBD1 (5 bases). Sequences were obtained from peripheral blood. DNA of the CDR3: TGTGCCAGCTCAGCAGGGTTTTCCAATCAGCCCCAGCATTTT. Translated, it gives CASSAGFSNQPQHF.